This record concerns one T cell receptor (beta chain) sequence. The CDR3 contains 15 residues. Per the germline V gene, CDR1 is GTSNPN and CDR2 is SVGIG (reference sequence). Trimming stripped 0 bases from V and 5 bases from J, with 16 bases between. This entry comes from a study of blood T cell repertoires in COVID-19. The data were produced by immunoSEQ multiplex PCR, yet TCRdb's version contains in-frame clones alone and is incomplete. The data show roughly 390,000 clones, about 85% seen once. The TCR comes from a young woman with acute or convalescent COVID-19. V gene TRBV30 combines with J gene TRBJ2-5; D is possibly TRBD2 (7 bases). What was sequenced was peripheral blood. This CDR3 reads CAWSVLRGAGETQYF. The CDR3 DNA is TGTGCCTGGAGTGTACTCCGGGGGGCGGGGGAGACCCAGTACTTC.